The 29 T cell receptor beta chains listed next were all sequenced from one sample in a study of T cell responses to AZD1222 COVID-19 vaccine. The method was immunoSEQ multiplex PCR; TCRdb's version includes in-frame clones alone and lacks a portion of them. Found here are 90,000 to 120,000 clones, approximately 92% of them singletons; the top ten hold over 7%. The source material was peripheral blood, sampled 28 days after the second AZD1222 dose. These receptors were obtained from an adult who received the AZD1222 COVID-19 vaccine.

V usage is TRBV7-9 and J usage is TRBJ2-6; possible D gene TRBD1, 6 bases. CDR1 and CDR2 from the germline V gene are SEHNR and FQNEAQ (reference sequence). The CDR3 totals 18 residues. V shed 5 bases and J shed 0 bases, with 17 bases lying between them. This CDR3 is CASSVIRGLSSGANVLTF. The CDR3 coding sequence is TGTGCCAGCAGCGTAATCAGGGGCCTAAGCTCTGGGGCCAACGTCCTGACTTTC.

V gene TRBV28 combines with J gene TRBJ1-5, with D possibly being TRBD1 (5 bases). The CDR3 sequence is 13 residues long. The germline V gene has CDR1 MDHEN and CDR2 SYDVKM. V was cut by 6 bases and J by 5 bases, with 11 bases left in between. CDR3 sequence (DNA): TGTGCCAGCAGCACCAGGGCCCATCAGCCCCAGCATTTT. Protein: CASSTRAHQPQHF.

This chain joins TRBV4-2 and TRBJ1-5; D unclear. Trimming pared 0 bases from V and 0 bases from J, leaving 15 bases between. The CDR3 runs to 18 residues. Per the germline V gene, CDR1 is LGHNA and CDR2 is YNFKEQ. The chain's CDR3 is CASSQDYKAGYSNQPQHF. CDR3 in DNA: TGTGCCAGCAGCCAAGATTACAAAGCTGGCTATAGCAATCAGCCCCAGCATTTT.

This chain uses TRBV5-5 with TRBJ1-2, with a tentative D call TRBD1 (5 bases). The V end was cut by 2 bases, the J end by 5 bases, with 16 bases between. This CDR3 is built from 15 residues. Germline assignment: CDR1 SGHKS and CDR2 YYEKEE (reference sequence). The CDR3 loop is CASSLRDRAAYGYTF. CDR3 nucleotide sequence: TGTGCCAGCAGCTTAAGGGACCGAGCCGCGTATGGCTACACCTTC.

The V gene is TRBV6-5, the J gene TRBJ1-3; TRBD1 agrees at 9 bases. This CDR3 contains 14 residues. The germline gives CDR1 MNHEY, CDR2 SVGAGI. Trimming at V came to 6 bases and at J to 4 bases, leaving 4 bases not matched to a gene. The CDR3 DNA is TGTGCCAGCAGCCGGACAGGGGTAGGAAACACCATATATTTT. It codes for CASSRTGVGNTIYF.

The chain uses TRBV10-3 and TRBJ1-2; 12 positions agree with TRBD1. Germline loops: CDR1 ENHRY, CDR2 SYGVKD. J was trimmed by 6 bases and V by 3 bases; bases with no gene match: 5. The length of the CDR3 is 15 residues. CDR3 region: CAISELGTGGDGYTF. CDR3 in DNA: TGTGCCATCAGTGAACTCGGGACAGGGGGCGATGGCTACACCTTC.

The chain employs TRBV2 and TRBJ2-5; D is tentatively TRBD1 or TRBD2 (5 bases each). The CDR3 totals 14 residues. V was cut by 4 bases and J by 4 bases, with 13 bases left in between. Per the germline V gene, CDR1 is SNHLY and CDR2 is FYNNEI. In DNA, the CDR3 is TGTGCCAGCAGTGTTGGGGGTGGGGGAGAGACCCAGTACTTC. It translates to CASSVGGGGETQYF.

V gene TRBV4-1 combines with J gene TRBJ2-6; D perhaps matches TRBD1 (5 bases). Per germline, CDR1 MGHRA and CDR2 YSYEKL. The CDR3 covers 17 residues. Trimming removed 1 base at V and 4 bases at J, with 14 bases between. DNA of the CDR3: TGCGCCAGCAGCCAAGTCCACAGGCCCCCCGGGGCCAACGTCCTGACTTTC. Translation: CASSQVHRPPGANVLTF.

The V call is TRBV5-8, the J call TRBJ2-2, with D uncertain. Trimming took 3 bases from V and 3 from J, leaving 15 bases between them. This CDR3 is built from 16 residues. Germline assignment: CDR1 SGHTS and CDR2 YDEGEE. The CDR3 bases are TGTGCCAGCAGCTCGGGCATTACTGGGGACACCGGGGAGCTGTTTTTT. Its translation: CASSSGITGDTGELFF.

The V call is TRBV3-1 (or the pseudogene TRBV3-2), the J call TRBJ2-3; D is unresolved. V shed 4 bases and J shed 1 base, with 6 bases lying between them. The CDR3 has 13 amino acids. Per germline, CDR1 LGHDT and CDR2 YNNKEL (reference sequence). The CDR3 DNA reads TGTGCCAGCAGCCGGCCAGGCACAGATACGCAGTATTTT. Translated, it gives CASSRPGTDTQYF.

The rearrangement uses TRBV29-1 and TRBJ1-2; a possible D gene is TRBD1 (6 bases). The CDR3 contains 13 residues. CDR1 is SQVTM and CDR2 is ANQGSEA in the germline V gene. The ends were cut back, 3 bases at V and 8 bases at J, with 16 bases in the middle. This CDR3 reads CSVDSGGRSGYTF. CDR3 DNA: TGCAGCGTTGATTCTGGGGGCAGGTCCGGCTACACCTTC.

V usage is TRBV29-1 and J usage is TRBJ1-1, with D maybe TRBD1 (5 bases). V shed 5 bases and J shed 1 base, with 11 bases lying between them. Germline assignment: CDR1 SQVTM and CDR2 ANQGSEA. The CDR3 runs to 13 residues. The CDR3 nucleotides read TGCAGCGTTCCCTGGCAGGGGAACACTGAAGCTTTCTTT. This gives the protein CSVPWQGNTEAFF.

In its sample, this clone was seen once. This chain's CDR3 is CASSLAYTRAFF. The DNA of the CDR3 is TGTGCCAGCAGCTTGGCGTACACCAGAGCTTTCTTT. The chain combines TRBV5-5 with TRBJ1-1; no clear D gene. Per the germline V gene, CDR1 is SGHKS and CDR2 is YYEKEE (reference sequence). With 0 bases removed from V and 10 bases from J, the gap between germline ends came to 10 bases. CDR3 length equals 12 residues. Full variable domain (missing parts from reference TRBV5-5 and TRBJ1-1): DAGVTQSPTHLIKTRGQQVTLRCSPISGHKSVSWYQQVLGQGPQFIFQYYEKEERGRGNFPDRFSARQFPNYSSELNVNALLLGDSALYLCASSLAYTRAFFGQGTRLTVV.

This clone was observed once. The V gene is TRBV4-1, the J gene TRBJ2-5; D uncertain. Germline V lookup: CDR1 MGHRA, CDR2 YSYEKL. The CDR3 runs 16 residues. The ends were cut back, 4 bases at V and 2 bases at J, with 17 bases in the middle. DNA of the CDR3: TGCGCCAGCAGCCGGGTGGGCAGGATTTTACAAGAGACCCAGTACTTC. Amino acids: CASSRVGRILQETQYF.

This chain joins TRBV19 and TRBJ1-6; 8 nucleotides align to TRBD1. Germline V gives CDR1 LNHDA, CDR2 SQIVND (reference sequence). This CDR3 is built from 14 residues. J was trimmed by 9 bases and V by 3 bases; bases with no gene match: 4. CDR3 amino acids: CASSMTGVISPLHF. The CDR3 DNA reads TGTGCCAGTAGTATGACAGGGGTTATTTCACCCCTCCACTTT.

The chain has TRBV19 and TRBJ2-3, with a weak D call TRBD2 (6 bases). The CDR3 runs to 11 residues. CDR1 LNHDA and CDR2 SQIVND come from the germline V gene (reference sequence). Deletions cut 6 bases from V and 8 bases from J, with 9 bases between. CDR3 DNA: TGTGCCAGTAGGATGGGAGGTACGCAGTATTTT. Translated: CASRMGGTQYF.

The chain uses TRBV5-1 and TRBJ1-2; 10 bases fit TRBD1. V gave up 1 base and J gave up 8 bases; unmatched junction bases: 8. CDR3 length: 15 residues. The V gene's germline CDR1 is SGHRS and CDR2 YFSETQ. The CDR3 loop is CASSLSGQGLEGYTF. CDR3 in DNA: TGCGCCAGCAGCTTGTCGGGACAGGGGCTAGAGGGCTACACCTTC.

This sequence joins TRBV5-1 and TRBJ2-5, with 12 bases aligning to TRBD1. This CDR3 has 16 residues. The germline V gene encodes CDR1 SGHRS and CDR2 YFSETQ. The V and J ends lost 3 bases and 0 bases, in that order; junction bases with no gene match: 3. DNA for the CDR3: TGCGCCAGCAGCTCTGGGACAGGGGGCTACCAAGAGACCCAGTACTTC. Its translation is CASSSGTGGYQETQYF.

This sequence joins TRBV7-8 and TRBJ2-2, with D uncertain. Germline V gene data show CDR1 as SGHVS and CDR2 as FQNEAQ. The CDR3 consists of 13 residues. V dropped 5 bases and J dropped 4 bases, with 8 bases sitting between them. The CDR3 is CASSQVLTGELFF. DNA for the CDR3: TGTGCCAGCAGCCAGGTCCTCACCGGGGAGCTGTTTTTT.

The chain carries TRBV6-5 and TRBJ2-7; 8 nucleotides line up with TRBD1. V dropped 6 bases and J dropped 7; count of bases not matched to a gene: 5. The CDR3 has 12 amino acids. Germline CDR1 is MNHEY and CDR2 is SVGAGI. CDR3 DNA sequence: TGTGCCAGCAGAGGGACAGGTGGTGAGCAGTACTTC. Protein: CASRGTGGEQYF.

This chain uses TRBV18 with TRBJ1-1; 9 bases are a match to TRBD1. J lost 2 bases, V lost 3 bases, and 10 bases had no gene match. The CDR3 runs to 17 residues. From germline, CDR1 is KGHSH and CDR2 LQKENI. CDR3 sequence (DNA): TGTGCCAGCTCACCCCGATCCCGGACAGGGGTTAACACTGAAGCTTTCTTT. This sequence encodes CASSPRSRTGVNTEAFF.

The sample holds a few counts of this clone. This chain joins TRBV5-4 and TRBJ2-7, with D perhaps TRBD1 or TRBD2 (5 bases each). V dropped 4 bases and J dropped 0 bases, with 14 bases sitting between them. CDR3 length: 15 residues. Germline V gives CDR1 SGHNT, CDR2 YYREEE (reference sequence). CDR3 amino acids: CASSTPGPSSYEQYF. The DNA of the CDR3 is TGTGCCAGCAGCACCCCGGGGCCGAGCTCCTACGAGCAGTACTTC.

The V gene is TRBV6-6, the J gene TRBJ1-1; weak D call: TRBD1 (6 bases). The CDR3 is 17 residues long. Germline values: CDR1 MNHNY, CDR2 SVGAGI (reference sequence). V lost 5 bases and J 4 bases, leaving 23 bases between the germline ends. The CDR3 region is CASSPPSSGALGTEAFF. The CDR3 nucleotides are TGTGCCAGCAGTCCTCCTTCTTCGGGGGCGCTGGGCACTGAAGCTTTCTTT.

This chain connects TRBV18 to TRBJ2-7, with D tentatively TRBD1 (6 bases). Germline V lookup: CDR1 KGHSH, CDR2 LQKENI. The CDR3 has 15 residues. Trimming removed 3 bases from V and 1 base from J, with 13 bases in between. The CDR3 protein is CASSPFRTESYEQYF. As DNA, the CDR3 is TGTGCCAGCTCACCTTTTAGGACAGAGTCCTACGAGCAGTACTTC.

The V call is TRBV7-2, the J call TRBJ2-3; maybe TRBD2 (6 bases). This CDR3 is 14 amino acids long. The V and J ends lost 5 bases and 3 bases respectively, with 12 bases between them. The germline V gene encodes CDR1 SGHTA and CDR2 FQGNSA. This CDR3 is CASSLGLTTDTQYF. The CDR3 nucleotides read TGTGCCAGCAGCCTGGGACTTACAACAGATACGCAGTATTTT.

The chain links TRBV3-1 (or the pseudogene TRBV3-2) to TRBJ2-7; D is ambiguous. With 5 bases removed from V and 6 bases from J, the gap between germline ends came to 11 bases. The CDR3 covers 12 residues. Germline V gives CDR1 LGHDT, CDR2 YNNKEL (reference sequence). CDR3: CASSNHFGEQYF. The DNA for the CDR3 is TGTGCCAGCAGCAATCACTTTGGCGAGCAGTACTTC.

This chain joins TRBV5-4 and TRBJ1-1; 8 positions agree with TRBD1. The V gene's germline CDR1 is SGHNT and CDR2 YYREEE (reference sequence). The CDR3 is 13 amino acids. V dropped 6 bases and J dropped 1; count of bases not matched to a gene: 2. CDR3 loop: CASTGQGNTEAFF. CDR3 in DNA: TGTGCCAGCACCGGACAGGGGAACACTGAAGCTTTCTTT.

This clone has only a few counts. The rearrangement links TRBV2 to TRBJ1-6; no definite D call. Germline CDR1 is SNHLY and CDR2 is FYNNEI. Deletions cut 4 bases from V and 4 bases from J, with 5 bases between. The CDR3 is 13 amino acids. DNA for the CDR3: TGTGCCAGCAGTGCGGTGTATAATTCACCCCTCCACTTT. This translates into CASSAVYNSPLHF. Together with reference TRBV2 and TRBJ1-6, the CDR3 gives the full variable domain: EPEVTQTPSHQVTQMGQEVILRCVPISNHLYFYWYRQILGQKVEFLVSFYNNEISEKSEIFDDQFSVERPDGSNFTLKIRSTKLEDSAMYFCASSAVYNSPLHFGNGTRLTVT.

This clone was observed a handful of times. The chain joins TRBV5-6 to TRBJ2-1, with 8 bases aligning to TRBD2. The V gene's germline CDR1 is SGHDT and CDR2 YYEEEE. The CDR3 has 16 residues. V gave up 5 bases and J gave up 7 bases; unmatched junction bases: 14. This CDR3 reads CASSPIGGGPINEQFF. Here the CDR3 DNA reads TGTGCCAGCAGTCCCATCGGCGGGGGGCCGATTAATGAGCAGTTCTTC.